This T cell receptor beta chain was obtained from a study of identical twins. There are 14 residues in the CDR3. Trimming removed 5 bases at V and 0 bases at J, with 8 bases between. Points from the study as a whole: Out-of-frame alpha sequences common to twins exhibited a surplus of low generation probability. The analysis was cross-sectional rather than longitudinal within donors. Invariant MAIT and iNKT cells may have partly biased zero-insertion analyses.

TCRdb reprocessed the 5' RACE reads via MiXCR and lists one record per CDR3 protein. This sample has 200,000 to 250,000 distinct CDR3 sequences, with 12% found just once. As for this clonotype: The antigen is unknown.

These data were also reused for a study on yellow fever vaccine responses in identical twins.

The V gene is TRBV12-3 or TRBV12-4, the J gene TRBJ1-3, with D uncertain. This TCR was recovered from a woman aged 18-35 years in good health. Sequencing was carried out using memory (CD45RO+) T cells sorted from blood. CDR3 loop: CASSPRTSGNTIYF. CDR3 nucleotides: TGTGCCAGCAGTCCCCGGACCTCTGGAAACACCATATATTTT.